These 4 T cell receptor beta chains were all obtained from the same sample, sequenced in a study of cytomegalovirus exposure and HLA in healthy donors (TCRdb year 2017). The method was the immunoSEQ multiplex PCR assay. The multiplex PCR relied on a mix of 60 forward primers for TCR Vbeta segments and 13 reverse primers for TCR Jbeta segments. This immuneACCESS table, as held by TCRdb, lists in-frame sequences with V and J called but not all clones. Of the missing ones, under half trace to an unresolved V gene in checked studies; the others have no known cause. Within this sample are about 160,000 clones, with around 88% of them counted one time only. Of the sample, 0.8% to 1% falls within the top ten clones. Material: PBMCs. Every receptor here comes from a woman aged 25 to 39 in good health and CMV-seronegative.

The chain has TRBV28 and TRBJ2-7; TRBD1 matches at 11 bases. V dropped 5 bases and J dropped 6; count of bases not matched to a gene: 9. The CDR3 contains 15 residues. Germline V gene lookup returns CDR1 MDHEN and CDR2 SYDVKM. CDR3 region: CASSVWTGGKVEQYF. The CDR3 bases are TGTGCCAGCAGTGTTTGGACAGGGGGCAAGGTCGAGCAGTACTTC.

The chain employs TRBV29-1 and TRBJ1-5, with D maybe TRBD1 (5 bases). The germline V gene encodes CDR1 SQVTM and CDR2 ANQGSEA. This CDR3 comprises 12 residues. V was clipped by 5 bases and J by 4 bases, with 9 bases between them. This chain's CDR3 is CSVREGNQPQHF. In nucleotides, the CDR3 is TGCAGCGTTCGGGAGGGGAATCAGCCCCAGCATTTT.

This clone came up once. The chain employs TRBV7-9 and TRBJ2-3, with 9 bases lining up with TRBD1. Unmatched junction bases numbered 9, after V lost 9 bases and J lost 2 bases. Looked up from germline, CDR1 is SEHNR and CDR2 is FQNEAQ (reference sequence). There are 15 residues in the CDR3. Written as DNA, the CDR3 is TGTGCCAGTAAGACAGGGGGATATTCCACAGATACGCAGTATTTT. Residues: CASKTGGYSTDTQYF.

In regard to this clone: Compared with germline, one end of the junction differs, possibly owing to a read error. In the same sample, other DNA sequences code for this CDR3. V and J are TRBV7-9 and TRBJ1-5, with 8 bases identical to TRBD1. In germline, CDR1 is SEHNR, CDR2 FQNEAQ (reference sequence). The CDR3 loop spans 14 amino acids. The CDR3 bases are TGTGCTAGCAGCGCTACAGGGGGGAATCAGCCCCAGCATTTT. It translates to CASSATGGNQPQHF.